These T cell receptor beta chains were read from a single sample in a study of blood T cell repertoires in COVID-19. TCRdb's copy holds only in-frame clones and misses some; the assay was immunoSEQ multiplex PCR. This sample has a few hundred thousand clones, with 80% to 95% found just once. The sequenced sample was peripheral blood. These receptors were taken from a person under 35 with COVID-19, enrolled during active disease. Both conserved end residues are part of each CDR3. A D gene is named only where the DNA matches it firmly. The listing skips clone size in some rows; elsewhere it reads once, few, many or a size class.

NA TRBJ2-1 TRBV27 NA 13 TGTGCCAGCAGTCGAGACTCCAACAATGAGCAGTTCTTC CASSRDSNNEQFF
NA TRBJ2-2 TRBV13 once 14 TGTGCCAGCAGCCCTAGGCCGGACACCGGGGAGCTGTTTTTT CASSPRPDTGELFF
TRBD1 TRBJ1-6 TRBV9 NA 14 TGTGCCAGCAGCACCGGGACAGAGAATTCACCCCTCCACTTT CASSTGTENSPLHF
NA TRBJ2-3 TRBV5-1 NA 14 TGCGCCAGCAGCTCCGAGCGGCCCACAGATACGCAGTATTTT CASSSERPTDTQYF
TRBD2 TRBJ2-1 TRBV9 NA 15 TGTGCCAGCAGCGTACGGTCTAGCGGGAGGAATGAGCAGTTCTTC CASSVRSSGRNEQFF
NA TRBJ1-5 TRBV7-9 NA 16 TGTGCCAGCAGCTTAGAGGCAGGGCGGGGAAATCAGCCCCAGCATTTT CASSLEAGRGNQPQHF
NA TRBJ2-4 TRBV4-1 NA 16 TGCGCCAGCAGCCAGCTGTCACGGGTGCTAAAAAACATTCAGTACTTC CASSQLSRVLKNIQYF
NA TRBJ1-2 TRBV5-6 NA 15 TGTGCCAGCACCCTCGGGAGCCCATCTAACTATGGCTACACCTTC CASTLGSPSNYGYTF
TRBD1 TRBJ1-2 TRBV27 NA 17 TGTGCCAGCAGTTTAGTATTCCGGGACAGCGATAACTATGGCTACACCTTC CASSLVFRDSDNYGYTF
TRBD1 TRBJ2-1 TRBV2 few 15 TGTGCCAGCAGCCCCTCACAGGGGTGGTACAATGAGCAGTTCTTC CASSPSQGWYNEQFF
TRBD1 TRBJ1-3 TRBV3-1/TRBV3-2 NA 15 TGTGCCAGCAGCGTGGGACAGCAGTCTGGAAACACCATATATTTT CASSVGQQSGNTIYF
NA TRBJ1-1 TRBV4-1 NA 15 TGCGCCAGCAGCCAAGCCAGGGGAGCGGACACTGAAGCTTTCTTT CASSQARGADTEAFF
TRBD2 TRBJ2-5 TRBV11-2 NA 14 TGTGCCAGCAGCTTCGGACTAGCTTTGCAGACCCAGTACTTC CASSFGLALQTQYF
TRBD1 TRBJ2-3 TRBV5-4 NA 15 TGTGCCAGCAGCGGGGGACAGGGGATGACAGATACGCAGTATTTT CASSGGQGMTDTQYF
TRBD2 TRBJ2-1 TRBV29-1 NA 13 TGCAGCGTCCCGGGACTAGCGGGAGGAGAGCAGTTCTTC CSVPGLAGGEQFF
TRBD2 TRBJ2-1 TRBV9 NA 14 TGTGCCAGCAGCGTAAGCGGGAGGGGGGATGAGCAGTTCTTC CASSVSGRGDEQFF
NA TRBJ1-1 TRBV19 NA 20 TGTGCCAGTAGTATAGATCTATGGAGGTCTAGGGAGACGGTGAACACTGAAGCTTTCTTT CASSIDLWRSRETVNTEAFF
NA TRBJ1-5 TRBV28 NA 15 TGTGCCAGCAGTTTATCCGAAGGGGACAATCAGCCCCAGCATTTT CASSLSEGDNQPQHF
NA TRBJ1-2 TRBV15 NA 14 TGTGCCACCAGCCCGACAGTCTCTAACTATGGCTACACCTTC CATSPTVSNYGYTF
TRBD1 TRBJ2-4 TRBV27 NA 15 TGTGCCAGCAGCGCGGACAGGGTGTCCAAAAACATTCAGTACTTC CASSADRVSKNIQYF
NA TRBJ1-4 TRBV19 NA 13 TGTGCCAGTAGTCAGGTAAAAGGCGAAAAACTGTTTTTT CASSQVKGEKLFF
NA TRBJ1-1 TRBV19 NA 13 TGTGCCAGTAGTATAACAGGAGACACTGAAGCTTTCTTT CASSITGDTEAFF
TRBD1 TRBJ1-6 TRBV24-1 NA 13 TGTGCCACTAGGGACAGGGCGGGCTCACCCCTCCACTTT CATRDRAGSPLHF
TRBD2 TRBJ2-7 TRBV19 NA 13 TGTGCCAGTAGCCGGGGAGGGAGTAACGAGCAGTACTTC CASSRGGSNEQYF
NA TRBJ1-2 TRBV29-1 NA 13 TGCAGCGTTGGACCTACAGGGTTAAAAGGCTACACCTTC CSVGPTGLKGYTF
NA TRBJ2-1 TRBV20-1 NA 11 TGCAGTGCTTTACCTACCGGTGAGCAGTTCTTC CSALPTGEQFF